This passage covers 30 T cell receptor beta chains from one sample sequenced in a study of shared clonotypes between healthy human individuals. Method: immunoSEQ multiplex PCR; TCRdb's copy keeps in-frame clones and lacks some. The sample contains about 190,000 clones, approximately 60% of which appear only once. Sequences were obtained from memory CD4+ T cells sorted from blood. Specified subset: CD45RA-negative fraction. The source is a man between 25 and 39 years old in good health.

The chain employs TRBV5-6 and TRBJ1-3; D not certain. The germline CDR1 and CDR2 sequences are SGHDT and YYEEEE. The V and J ends lost 5 bases and 4 bases respectively, with 10 bases between them. The CDR3 is 13 residues long. The CDR3 region is CASSYFGGNTIYF. CDR3 nucleotides: TGTGCCAGCAGTTATTTTGGGGGAAACACCATATATTTT.

V usage is TRBV7-4 and J usage is TRBJ2-1, with D perhaps matching TRBD2 (6 bases). This CDR3 spans 16 amino acids. The germline CDR1 and CDR2 sequences are SGHVT and SQSDAQ. Trimming stripped 5 bases from V and 5 bases from J, with 19 bases between. The CDR3 region is CASSNGTGLANNEQFF. CDR3 DNA: TGTGCCAGCAGCAATGGCACGGGACTGGCCAACAATGAGCAGTTCTTC.

The chain carries TRBV9 and TRBJ2-2; either TRBD1 or TRBD2 may supply D (5 bases each). Looked up from germline, CDR1 is SGDLS and CDR2 is YYNGEE. Trimming removed 3 bases from V and 3 bases from J, with 12 bases in between. The CDR3 loop spans 15 amino acids. This CDR3 reads CASSAQWGYTGELFF. The CDR3 DNA reads TGTGCCAGCAGCGCGCAATGGGGGTACACCGGGGAGCTGTTTTTT.

V usage is TRBV18 and J usage is TRBJ1-1, with 9 bases aligning to TRBD1. The CDR3 spans 14 residues. Germline V gene sequence: CDR1 KGHSH, CDR2 LQKENI. V lost 6 bases, J lost 7 bases, and 9 bases stayed unmatched. CDR3: CASSMDRGAVEAFF. The CDR3 DNA follows: TGTGCCAGCTCCATGGACAGGGGCGCTGTTGAAGCTTTCTTT.

This chain connects TRBV10-1 to TRBJ2-7; 8 bases are a match to TRBD1. Germline CDR1 WNHNN, CDR2 SYGVQD (reference sequence). Trimming took 5 bases from V and 3 from J; bases not matched to a gene: 3. The CDR3 runs to 13 residues. The CDR3 nucleotides are TGCGCCAGCAGTCCCACAGGGGGCTACGAGCAGTACTTC. It yields the protein CASSPTGGYEQYF.

J is TRBJ2-2 and V is TRBV29-1, with D hard to call. The ends were cut back, 7 bases at V and 6 bases at J, with 6 bases in the middle. This CDR3 spans 10 amino acids. Germline V gene sequence: CDR1 SQVTM, CDR2 ANQGSEA. CDR3 loop: CSAGAGELFF. CDR3 DNA sequence: TGCAGCGCCGGCGCCGGGGAGCTGTTTTTT.

The chain joins TRBV5-1 to TRBJ2-7; possibly TRBD1 or TRBD2 for D (5 bases each). V lost 1 base, J lost 0 bases, and 11 bases lay in between. The V gene's germline CDR1 is SGHRS and CDR2 YFSETQ. This CDR3 has 15 amino acids. The CDR3: CASSLNKGTSYEQYF. In DNA form, the CDR3 reads TGCGCCAGCAGCTTGAACAAGGGGACCTCCTACGAGCAGTACTTC.

This clone was seen a handful of times. The same CDR3 is also encoded by other DNA sequences in this sample. The chain carries TRBV5-6 and TRBJ2-1; the D is unclear. With 0 bases removed from V and 9 bases from J, the gap between germline ends came to 10 bases. Per germline, CDR1 SGHDT and CDR2 YYEEEE. The CDR3 has 13 residues. The CDR3: CASSLDGYGEQFF. CDR3 nucleotide sequence: TGTGCCAGCAGCTTGGATGGGTATGGTGAGCAGTTCTTC. Based on the CDR3 plus reference TRBV5-6 and TRBJ2-1, the full variable domain is DAGVTQSPTHLIKTRGQQVTLRCSPKSGHDTVSWYQQALGQGPQFIFQYYEEEERQRGNFPDRFSGHQFPNYSSELNVNALLLGDSALYLCASSLDGYGEQFFGPGTRLTVL.

The chain links TRBV13 to TRBJ2-6; D not resolved. V lost 5 bases to trimming and J lost 0 bases, with 11 bases between them. From germline, CDR1 is PRHDT and CDR2 FYEKMQ (reference sequence). CDR3 size: 16 residues. CDR3 sequence: CASSRWVLSGANVLTF. CDR3 bases: TGTGCCAGCAGCCGTTGGGTCCTCTCTGGGGCCAACGTCCTGACTTTC.

The rearrangement links TRBV14 to TRBJ1-2; D uncertain. The CDR3 is made up of 17 amino acids. Germline CDR1 and CDR2: SGHDN and FVKESK. The ends were cut back, 0 bases at V and 4 bases at J, with 18 bases in the middle. CDR3 nucleotide sequence: TGTGCCAGCAGCCAAGATCAGAGTCAGGCCTTGAGCTATGGCTACACCTTC. Its protein product is CASSQDQSQALSYGYTF.

This clone was observed a few times. Written as DNA, the CDR3 is TGTGCCAGCAGTCGGTATGGGACTAGCGGGACAAGCTCCTACAATGAGCAGTTCTTC. This sequence encodes CASSRYGTSGTSSYNEQFF. The chain recombines TRBV27 with TRBJ2-1; TRBD2 aligns across 13 bases. The CDR3 extends over 19 amino acids. V was pared by 5 bases and J by 0 bases, with 10 bases of the junction left unmatched. Germline lookup yields CDR1 MNHEY and CDR2 SMNVEV (reference sequence).

For this clone: Other DNA sequences within the sample encode an identical CDR3. The genes are TRBV7-2 and TRBJ2-5; D is unresolved. The V gene's germline CDR1 is SGHTA and CDR2 FQGNSA. This CDR3 has 13 residues. V was shortened by 2 bases and J by 4 bases, with 8 bases between the two germline ends. The DNA for the CDR3 is TGTGCCAGCAGCTTAAGCTTAGGAGAGACCCAGTACTTC. This encodes CASSLSLGETQYF.

This sequence joins TRBV7-2 and TRBJ2-5; tentatively, D is TRBD1 (6 bases). Germline assignment: CDR1 SGHTA and CDR2 FQGNSA. This CDR3 comprises 13 residues. Deletions cut 5 bases from V and 4 bases from J, with 11 bases between. The CDR3 reads CASSPTGPETQYF. CDR3 nucleotides: TGTGCCAGCAGCCCCACAGGGCCAGAGACCCAGTACTTC.

The chain recombines TRBV5-4 with TRBJ2-3; D may match TRBD1 or TRBD2 (5 bases each). This CDR3 has 13 residues. Germline loops: CDR1 SGHNT, CDR2 YYREEE (reference sequence). The germline V and J ends were trimmed by 0 bases and 4 bases, with 6 bases remaining between them. CDR3 amino acids: CASSLGGADTQYF. Written as DNA, the CDR3 is TGTGCCAGCAGCTTGGGAGGGGCAGATACGCAGTATTTT.

V is TRBV15 and J is TRBJ1-3; D gene uncertain. Looked up from germline, CDR1 is LNHNV and CDR2 is YYDKDF (reference sequence). Trimming stripped 2 bases from V and 4 bases from J, with 9 bases between. The CDR3 totals 14 residues. The CDR3 DNA follows: TGTGCCACCAGCAGACCGGGGTTCGGAAACACCATATATTTT. Encoded protein: CATSRPGFGNTIYF.

There are a few counts of this clone. The V and J genes are TRBV5-5 and TRBJ1-2, with D perhaps TRBD1 (6 bases). CDR1 SGHKS and CDR2 YYEKEE come from the germline V gene (reference sequence). V was clipped by 4 bases and J by 8 bases, with 21 bases between them. There are 15 residues in the CDR3. This CDR3 reads CASSPMGRGYGGYTF. DNA of the CDR3: TGTGCCAGCAGCCCCATGGGCAGGGGATACGGGGGCTACACCTTC.

The chain's CDR3 is CASSHGSSGRATDTQYF. As DNA, the CDR3 is TGCGCCAGCAGCCATGGTTCTAGCGGGAGAGCCACAGATACGCAGTATTTT. The gene calls are TRBV5-1 and TRBJ2-3, with 10 nucleotides matching TRBD2. This CDR3 comprises 17 residues. Germline CDR1 and CDR2: SGHRS and YFSETQ. V lost 4 bases and J lost 2; bases outside the gene matches: 10.

The chain has TRBV2 and TRBJ1-1; D is perhaps TRBD1 (6 bases). Per germline, CDR1 SNHLY and CDR2 FYNNEI. The CDR3 contains 15 residues. Between the trimmed V and J ends, which lost 6 bases and 1 base, there was a span of 15 bases. The CDR3 nucleotides are TGTGCCAGCAGCAAGATGGCAGGGGCGAACACTGAAGCTTTCTTT. This translates into CASSKMAGANTEAFF.

V gene TRBV7-8 combines with J gene TRBJ2-5; 9 bases line up with TRBD2. The germline V gene has CDR1 SGHVS and CDR2 FQNEAQ. This CDR3 spans 17 amino acids. J lost 4 bases, V lost 5 bases, and 14 bases had no gene match. The CDR3 nucleotides read TGTGCCAGCAGCCGACCCCCTGTAGCGGGAGCTCTAGAGACCCAGTACTTC. Its translation is CASSRPPVAGALETQYF.

This clone showed up just a few times. The CDR3 reads CASSLGRGQGYGYTF. CDR3 bases: TGCGCCAGCAGCTTGGGCAGGGGGCAGGGCTATGGCTACACCTTC. V usage is TRBV5-1 and J usage is TRBJ1-2; 8 bases match TRBD1. Germline V gene sequence: CDR1 SGHRS, CDR2 YFSETQ. With V trimmed by 0 bases and J by 4 bases, 5 bases remained unmatched. This CDR3 region has 15 residues.

This clone was counted a few times. The V and J genes are TRBV4-1 and TRBJ2-2, with D possibly TRBD1 on 6 matching bases. Per the germline V gene, CDR1 is MGHRA and CDR2 is YSYEKL. The V gene lost 2 bases and the J gene lost 1 base, with 11 bases spanning the gap. The CDR3 consists of 16 residues. CDR3 in DNA: TGCGCCAGCAGCCAAAAAGGCAGGGGGAACACCGGGGAGCTGTTTTTT. This gives the protein CASSQKGRGNTGELFF.

As for this clone: One end of the junction does not line up with germline, which may come from a read error. The CDR3 reads CATSREWEGRLYEQYF. The CDR3 bases are TGTGCCACCAGCCGAGAGTGGGAGGGGAGGTTATACGAGCAGTACTTC. The gene calls are TRBV15 and TRBJ2-7; TRBD2 aligns across 7 bases. CDR3 size: 16 residues. Germline V lookup: CDR1 LNHNV, CDR2 YYDKDF (reference sequence).

V gene TRBV5-4 combines with J gene TRBJ2-7, with TRBD1 identical over 10 bases. CDR3 length: 18 amino acids. The germline V gene has CDR1 SGHNT and CDR2 YYREEE (reference sequence). Trimming took 4 bases from V and 5 from J; bases not matched to a gene: 18. CDR3 residues: CASSDEYQTGTGVDEQYF. The CDR3 DNA follows: TGTGCCAGCAGCGACGAGTACCAAACCGGGACAGGGGTGGACGAGCAGTACTTC.

This clone was found once. V gene TRBV18 combines with J gene TRBJ2-4; no firm D call. Germline CDR1 is KGHSH and CDR2 is LQKENI. This CDR3 is 16 amino acids long. Trimming took off 3 bases at V and 0 bases at J, with 12 bases between the two ends. The CDR3 region is CASSPIPPSAKNIQYF. The CDR3 DNA is TGTGCCAGCTCACCGATCCCCCCATCAGCCAAAAACATTCAGTACTTC.

The chain recombines TRBV6-1 with TRBJ2-7; no firm D call. Trimming pared 9 bases from V and 3 bases from J, leaving 18 bases between. From germline, CDR1 is MNHNS and CDR2 SASEGT. This CDR3 is 14 amino acids long. The CDR3 loop is CASTFLGSSYEQYF. In nucleotides, the CDR3 is TGTGCCAGTACTTTCTTGGGGTCGAGCTACGAGCAGTACTTC.

This clone was observed a single time. The rearrangement links TRBV21-1 to TRBJ2-5; TRBD2, the D gene given by the table, was not confirmed from the DNA. TRBV21-1 is labeled a pseudogene. The CDR3 loop spans 15 amino acids. The CDR3 spells CASSKMGGEGFPCYF. The CDR3 DNA is TGTGCCAGCAGCAAAATGGGGGGAGAAGGGTTTCCCTGTTACTTC.

The chain is built from TRBV5-4 and TRBJ1-1; D is unclear. Germline V gives CDR1 SGHNT, CDR2 YYREEE (reference sequence). Deletions cut 0 bases from V and 3 bases from J, with 9 bases between. There are 14 residues in the CDR3. The CDR3: CASSLETGDTEAFF. The CDR3 nucleotides read TGTGCCAGCAGCTTGGAGACGGGTGACACTGAAGCTTTCTTT.

The chain is built from TRBV19 and TRBJ2-1, with D perhaps matching TRBD2 (5 bases). The V end lost 3 bases, the J end lost 13 bases, and 19 bases lay between the germline ends. The CDR3 runs to 14 residues. Germline V lookup: CDR1 LNHDA, CDR2 SQIVND (reference sequence). The CDR3 DNA follows: TGTGCCAGTAGTATCGAGGGCTCAGCTAGAACCCAGTTCTTC. It is translated as CASSIEGSARTQFF.

The chain couples TRBV7-2 to TRBJ2-5, with D possibly being TRBD1 (6 bases). V was trimmed by 5 bases and J by 9 bases, leaving 25 bases between them. The CDR3 has 16 amino acids. Germline assignment: CDR1 SGHTA and CDR2 FQGNSA. As DNA, the CDR3 is TGTGCCAGCAGCCCATACGCGACAGGTGGCAAGGAATCCCAGTACTTC. Translating gives CASSPYATGGKESQYF.

This clone was seen more than once but under ten times. Additional DNA sequences in this sample encode the identical CDR3. The chain joins TRBV14 to TRBJ1-1; D is undetermined. The CDR3 runs to 14 residues. V lost 1 base to trimming and J lost 5 bases, with 11 bases between them. Germline lookup yields CDR1 SGHDN and CDR2 FVKESK. The CDR3 region is CASSQVYGGTEAFF. DNA of the CDR3: TGTGCCAGCAGCCAAGTTTACGGCGGAACTGAAGCTTTCTTT.